The rows below give T cell receptor beta chains drawn from one sample of a study of CD8 T cell repertoires and HIV-1 epitope variants. Repertoires were generated with immunoSEQ multiplex PCR, while TCRdb's copy carries only in-frame clones and drops some. Altogether approximately 4,900 clones are present, roughly 65% being singletons, with the ten largest covering 40% to 45%. These receptors' antigens are unknown. The sample consisted of cultured CD8+ T cells derived from PBMCs. The source is a male donor with HIV. The CDR3 runs from the conserved cysteine through the conserved F or W. The D gene is left open where the match is weak. Size is stated for part of the rows, as once, few or many counts, or as a class when the clone is expanded.

J: TRBJ2-2; length: 16; V: TRBV6-5; size: .; D: .; CDR3: CASSYSNLGGTGELFF; DNA: TGTGCCAGCAGTTACTCGAACCTTGGGGGAACCGGGGAGCTGTTTTTT
J: TRBJ2-1; length: 13; V: TRBV19; size: .; D: .; CDR3: CATETSTYNEQFF; DNA: TGTGCCACCGAAACTAGCACCTACAATGAGCAGTTCTTC
J: TRBJ2-7; length: 15; V: TRBV28; size: .; D: TRBD1; CDR3: CASSFEDRELEEQYF; DNA: TGTGCCAGCTCTTTCGAGGACAGGGAACTAGAGGAGCAGTACTTC
J: TRBJ2-3; length: 12; V: TRBV9; size: .; D: .; CDR3: CASSAGSDTQYF; DNA: TGTGCCAGCAGCGCCGGGTCAGATACGCAGTATTTT
J: TRBJ1-4; length: 12; V: TRBV6-1; size: once; D: .; CDR3: CASSGVLEKLFF; DNA: TGTGCCAGCAGTGGAGTGCTGGAAAAACTGTTTTTT
J: TRBJ2-7; length: 16; V: TRBV6-5; size: .; D: .; CDR3: CASSYSYREWVYEQYF; DNA: TGTGCCAGCAGTTACTCCTACCGAGAATGGGTCTACGAGCAGTACTTC
J: TRBJ2-3; length: 17; V: TRBV9; size: .; D: TRBD2; CDR3: CASSQTSGGASTDTQYF; DNA: TGTGCCAGCAGCCAGACTAGCGGGGGGGCTAGCACAGATACGCAGTATTTT
J: TRBJ1-3; length: 15; V: TRBV6-6; size: few; D: .; CDR3: CASSYNSLSGNTIYF; DNA: TGTGCCAGCAGTTACAACAGCCTCTCTGGAAACACCATATATTTT
J: TRBJ2-5; length: 15; V: TRBV28; size: .; D: .; CDR3: CASSSVDRTQETQYF; DNA: TGTGCCAGCAGTTCAGTGGACAGAACCCAAGAGACCCAGTACTTC
J: TRBJ2-3; length: 16; V: TRBV27; size: .; D: TRBD1; CDR3: CASVPGTGGFTDTQYF; DNA: TGTGCCAGCGTCCCAGGGACAGGGGGTTTCACAGATACGCAGTATTTT
J: TRBJ2-2; length: 15; V: TRBV6-1; size: .; D: .; CDR3: CASIIGSADTGELFF; DNA: TGTGCCAGCATAATAGGATCCGCAGACACCGGGGAGCTGTTTTTT
J: TRBJ1-2; length: 15; V: TRBV7-8; size: .; D: TRBD1; CDR3: CASRGDRANSYGYTF; DNA: TGTGCCAGCAGGGGGGACAGGGCGAATTCCTATGGCTACACCTTC
J: TRBJ1-1; length: 14; V: TRBV7-2; size: .; D: .; CDR3: CASSQEPMNTEAFF; DNA: TGCGCCAGCAGCCAAGAACCCATGAACACTGAAGCTTTCTTT
J: TRBJ2-7; length: 17; V: TRBV25-1; size: few; D: TRBD1; CDR3: CASSPTVGLGQPYEQYF; DNA: TGTGCCAGCAGTCCGACCGTAGGATTGGGACAGCCCTACGAGCAGTACTTC
J: TRBJ2-3; length: 15; V: TRBV7-9; size: .; D: TRBD2; CDR3: CASSSLTSGTDTQYF; DNA: TGTGCCAGCAGCTCCCTGACTAGCGGCACAGATACGCAGTATTTT
J: TRBJ1-1; length: 14; V: TRBV6-6; size: .; D: TRBD1; CDR3: CASSYSDRGTEAFF; DNA: TGTGCCAGCAGTTATTCCGACAGGGGGACTGAAGCTTTCTTT
J: TRBJ2-1; length: 13; V: TRBV5-1; size: .; D: .; CDR3: CASSFLDYGEQFF; DNA: TGCGCCAGTAGCTTCCTTGACTATGGTGAGCAGTTCTTC
J: TRBJ2-2; length: 15; V: TRBV29-1; size: .; D: TRBD1; CDR3: CSDYRQGTGTGELFF; DNA: TGCAGCGACTATAGACAGGGTACGGGCACCGGGGAGCTGTTTTTT
J: TRBJ1-5; length: 15; V: TRBV4-2; size: .; D: .; CDR3: CASSQEGEGNQPQHF; DNA: TGTGCCAGCAGCCAAGAAGGCGAAGGCAATCAGCCCCAGCATTTT
J: TRBJ1-1; length: 15; V: TRBV9; size: .; D: .; CDR3: CASSGEGGMNTEAFF; DNA: TGTGCCAGCAGCGGGGAAGGAGGTATGAACACTGAAGCTTTCTTT
J: TRBJ2-1; length: 15; V: TRBV2; size: .; D: TRBD2; CDR3: CASSSTSGSFNEQFF; DNA: TGTGCCAGCAGTTCTACTAGCGGGAGTTTTAATGAGCAGTTCTTC
J: TRBJ2-3; length: 15; V: TRBV11-2; size: .; D: TRBD2; CDR3: CASSPRSGGTDTQYF; DNA: TGTGCCAGCAGCCCGAGAAGCGGGGGCACAGATACGCAGTATTTT
J: TRBJ2-2; length: 18; V: TRBV27; size: few; D: TRBD2; CDR3: CASSFTTSGNLNTGELFF; DNA: TGTGCCAGCAGTTTTACGACTAGCGGGAACTTAAACACCGGGGAGCTGTTTTTT
J: TRBJ1-2; length: 15; V: TRBV30; size: .; D: .; CDR3: CAWSPPPPSGDGYTF; DNA: TGTGCCTGGAGTCCCCCTCCACCCTCAGGGGATGGCTACACCTTC
J: TRBJ1-2; length: 15; V: TRBV13; size: .; D: .; CDR3: CASSLEGARSYGYTF; DNA: TGTGCCAGCAGCTTAGAAGGGGCGCGTAGCTATGGCTACACCTTC
J: TRBJ1-1; length: 16; V: TRBV9; size: once; D: TRBD1; CDR3: CASSVGAGGLNTEAFF; DNA: TGTGCCAGCAGCGTAGGGGCAGGGGGCCTCAACACTGAAGCTTTCTTT
J: TRBJ2-6; length: 16; V: TRBV2; size: .; D: .; CDR3: CASNARLRTGANVLTF; DNA: TGTGCCAGCAATGCCAGACTTAGGACTGGGGCCAACGTCCTGACTTTC
J: TRBJ2-3; length: 17; V: TRBV14; size: .; D: TRBD2; CDR3: CASSQDRREGRGDTQYF; DNA: TGTGCCAGCAGCCAAGATAGGAGGGAGGGCCGGGGAGATACGCAGTATTTT
J: TRBJ2-7; length: 14; V: TRBV14; size: few; D: .; CDR3: CASRPNLQLGEQYF; DNA: TGTGCCAGCAGGCCCAATCTTCAATTGGGCGAGCAGTACTTC
J: TRBJ2-2; length: 14; V: TRBV14; size: medium-sized; D: .; CDR3: CASRLEANTGELFF; DNA: TGTGCCAGCAGGCTAGAAGCGAACACCGGGGAGCTGTTTTTT
J: TRBJ2-3; length: 14; V: TRBV5-1; size: .; D: .; CDR3: CASTNDTSTDTQYF; DNA: TGCGCCAGCACCAACGACACCAGCACAGATACGCAGTATTTT
J: TRBJ2-3; length: 16; V: TRBV11-2; size: .; D: .; CDR3: CASTPSAGPSTDTQYF; DNA: TGTGCCAGCACCCCTAGCGCGGGACCTAGCACAGATACGCAGTATTTT
J: TRBJ2-7; length: 16; V: TRBV18; size: few; D: .; CDR3: CASSPAFGSEYYEQYF; DNA: TGTGCCAGCTCACCCGCCTTCGGGTCAGAATACTACGAGCAGTACTTC
J: TRBJ2-5; length: 16; V: TRBV28; size: .; D: .; CDR3: CASSLGRVIIGETQYF; DNA: TGTGCCAGCAGTTTAGGCAGGGTGATAATAGGGGAGACCCAGTACTTC
J: TRBJ2-2; length: 14; V: TRBV4-1; size: medium-sized; D: .; CDR3: CASSQDGNTGELFF; DNA: TGCGCCAGCAGCCAAGATGGGAACACCGGGGAGCTGTTTTTT
J: TRBJ2-5; length: 14; V: TRBV5-4; size: .; D: .; CDR3: CASSLEREQETQYF; DNA: TGTGCCAGCAGCTTGGAGAGGGAACAAGAGACCCAGTACTTC
J: TRBJ2-1; length: 13; V: TRBV9; size: .; D: .; CDR3: CASSAPTSGEQFF; DNA: TGTGCCAGCAGCGCCCCGACCTCGGGTGAGCAGTTCTTC
J: TRBJ1-5; length: 15; V: TRBV19; size: .; D: .; CDR3: CASSIGTVGNQPQHF; DNA: TGTGCCAGTAGTATAGGGACAGTTGGGAATCAGCCCCAGCATTTT
J: TRBJ2-7; length: 11; V: TRBV5-6; size: .; D: .; CDR3: CASSSGVEQYF; DNA: TGTGCCAGCAGCTCGGGGGTCGAGCAGTACTTC
J: TRBJ2-6; length: 16; V: TRBV7-8; size: .; D: .; CDR3: CASSAEDKAGANVLTF; DNA: TGTGCCAGCAGTGCCGAAGACAAGGCTGGGGCCAACGTCCTGACTTTC
J: TRBJ1-6; length: 17; V: TRBV30; size: .; D: TRBD1; CDR3: CAWSGITGGSYNSPLHF; DNA: TGTGCCTGGAGTGGAATTACAGGGGGATCCTATAATTCACCCCTCCACTTT
J: TRBJ2-2; length: 16; V: TRBV9; size: .; D: .; CDR3: CASSPGTGGGTGELFF; DNA: TGTGCCAGCAGCCCAGGGACTGGAGGGGGTACCGGGGAGCTGTTTTTT
J: TRBJ2-7; length: 13; V: TRBV11-2; size: few; D: .; CDR3: CASSPAQGYEQYF; DNA: TGTGCCAGCAGCCCCGCACAGGGATACGAGCAGTACTTC
J: TRBJ2-3; length: 14; V: TRBV11-2; size: .; D: .; CDR3: CASSPLGGTDTQYF; DNA: TGTGCCAGCAGCCCCCTCGGGGGCACAGATACGCAGTATTTT
J: TRBJ2-7; length: 17; V: TRBV7-2; size: .; D: .; CDR3: CASSLRGNRGGSYEQYF; DNA: TGTGCCAGCAGCTTACGGGGAAACAGGGGGGGCTCCTACGAGCAGTACTTC
J: TRBJ2-4; length: 15; V: TRBV19; size: .; D: TRBD1; CDR3: CASSISDRALGIQYF; DNA: TGTGCCAGTAGTATAAGCGACAGGGCGTTGGGCATTCAGTACTTC
J: TRBJ1-1; length: 14; V: TRBV5-8; size: .; D: .; CDR3: CASSGGTSNTEAFF; DNA: TGTGCCAGCAGTGGGGGGACTTCGAACACTGAAGCTTTCTTT
J: TRBJ1-5; length: 14; V: TRBV7-2; size: .; D: .; CDR3: CASSLDSRNQPQHF; DNA: TGTGCCAGCAGCCTCGACAGCCGCAATCAGCCCCAGCATTTT
J: TRBJ2-2; length: 15; V: TRBV7-3; size: .; D: .; CDR3: CASSPIGENTGELFF; DNA: TGTGCCAGCAGCCCAATCGGGGAGAACACCGGGGAGCTGTTTTTT
J: TRBJ1-3; length: 17; V: TRBV11-2; size: few; D: .; CDR3: CASSFPRAGVGGNTIYF; DNA: TGTGCCAGCAGCTTTCCCCGTGCGGGAGTTGGTGGAAACACCATATATTTT
J: TRBJ2-7; length: 14; V: TRBV5-6; size: .; D: TRBD1; CDR3: CASSGGQAPYEQYF; DNA: TGTGCCAGCAGCGGGGGACAGGCCCCCTACGAGCAGTACTTC
J: TRBJ2-7; length: 17; V: TRBV5-1; size: few; D: TRBD1; CDR3: CASSTGQGPLSSYEQYF; DNA: TGCGCCAGCAGCACCGGACAGGGGCCGCTCAGCTCCTACGAGCAGTACTTC
J: TRBJ1-4; length: 15; V: TRBV6-1; size: .; D: .; CDR3: CASSATQGSNEKLFF; DNA: TGTGCCAGCAGCGCTACACAGGGCAGTAATGAAAAACTGTTTTTT
J: TRBJ1-3; length: 15; V: TRBV25-1; size: .; D: .; CDR3: CASSDFGSSGNTIYF; DNA: TGTGCCAGCAGTGATTTTGGCAGCTCTGGAAACACCATATATTTT
J: TRBJ2-2; length: 15; V: TRBV5-1; size: .; D: .; CDR3: CASSLEPTSGGELFF; DNA: TGCGCCAGCAGCTTGGAACCGACGAGTGGCGGGGAGCTGTTTTTT
J: TRBJ2-4; length: 13; V: TRBV27; size: .; D: .; CDR3: CASSPLAKNIQYF; DNA: TGTGCCAGCAGCCCCCTAGCCAAAAACATTCAGTACTTC
J: TRBJ2-2; length: 15; V: TRBV4-1; size: once; D: .; CDR3: CASSQGGRGNGELFF; DNA: TGCGCCAGCAGCCAAGGAGGCAGGGGTAACGGGGAGCTGTTTTTT
J: TRBJ2-1; length: 16; V: TRBV7-9; size: .; D: TRBD2; CDR3: CASSLVLGTSGNEQFF; DNA: TGTGCCAGCAGCTTAGTCCTAGGGACTAGCGGGAATGAGCAGTTCTTC
J: TRBJ2-2; length: 15; V: TRBV19; size: .; D: .; CDR3: CASSPDLLNTGELFF; DNA: TGTGCCAGTAGTCCGGACCTATTGAACACCGGGGAGCTGTTTTTT